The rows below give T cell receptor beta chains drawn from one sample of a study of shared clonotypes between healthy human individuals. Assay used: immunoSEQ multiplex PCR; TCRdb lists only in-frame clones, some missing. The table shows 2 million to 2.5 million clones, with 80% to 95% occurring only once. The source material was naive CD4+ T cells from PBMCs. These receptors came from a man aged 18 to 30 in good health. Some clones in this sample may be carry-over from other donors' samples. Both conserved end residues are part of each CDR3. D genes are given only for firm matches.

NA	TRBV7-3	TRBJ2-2	CASSLVSGYTGELFF	TGTGCCAGCAGCTTAGTCTCGGGTTACACCGGGGAGCTGTTTTTT
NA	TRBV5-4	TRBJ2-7	CASSLYVTSYEQYF	TGTGCCAGCAGCTTGTACGTAACTTCCTACGAGCAGTACTTC
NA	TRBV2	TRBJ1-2	CASIPGLSSYGYTF	TGTGCCAGCATCCCGGGTCTGTCCTCCTATGGCTACACCTTC
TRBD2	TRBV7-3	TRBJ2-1	CASSLDGGRWYEQFF	TGTGCCAGCAGCTTAGACGGCGGGAGGTGGTATGAGCAGTTCTTC
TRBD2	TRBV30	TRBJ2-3	CAWSFGPGGIDTQYF	TGTGCCTGGAGCTTCGGTCCGGGAGGGATAGATACGCAGTATTTT
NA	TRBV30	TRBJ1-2	CAWTESTHGYTF	TGTGCCTGGACCGAATCGACCCATGGCTACACCTTC
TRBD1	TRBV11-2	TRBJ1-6	CASRQGYNSPLHF	TGTGCCAGCAGACAGGGGTATAATTCACCCCTCCACTTT
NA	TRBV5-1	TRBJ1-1	CASSSQPRTYYENTEAFF	TGCGCCAGCAGCTCTCAGCCCCGGACCTACTACGAGAACACTGAAGCTTTCTTT
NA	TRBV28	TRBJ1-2	CASSLEGTLLRGYTF	TGTGCCAGCAGTTTAGAGGGGACTCTACTACGTGGCTACACCTTC
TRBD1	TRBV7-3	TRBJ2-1	CASTSGTGGHNEQFF	TGTGCCAGCACCTCCGGGACAGGGGGCCACAATGAGCAGTTCTTC